Following are 30 T cell receptor beta chains from one sample sequenced in a study of blood T cell repertoires in COVID-19. This table comes from immunoSEQ multiplex PCR, and its TCRdb copy is limited to in-frame clones, with some not included. The profile shows approximately 160,000 clones, about 90% of them singletons. The sample comprised PBMCs or T cells enriched from blood (not recorded which). The receptors derive from a woman aged 45-65 years who had recovered from COVID-19.

This chain links TRBV6-6 with TRBJ2-1; perhaps TRBD2 as D (6 bases). The CDR3 has 13 amino acids. The germline V gene has CDR1 MNHNY and CDR2 SVGAGI (reference sequence). Trimming cost V 6 bases and J 1 base, with 7 bases left between them. The CDR3 DNA is TGTGCCAGCAGGGGGGGATCCTACAATGAGCAGTTCTTC. Translated, it gives CASRGGSYNEQFF.

J is TRBJ1-2 and V is TRBV29-1, with 8 positions matching TRBD1. Germline CDR1 reads SQVTM; CDR2 reads ANQGSEA. V trimming: 4 bases; J trimming: 7 bases; junction bases outside the gene matches: 8. The CDR3 runs 13 residues. DNA for the CDR3: TGCAGCGTTGGGGCAGGGGGCGCCGGTGGCTACACCTTC. Translated, it gives CSVGAGGAGGYTF.

V gene TRBV25-1 combines with J gene TRBJ2-1; 11 bases are shared with TRBD2. V gave up 3 bases and J gave up 0 bases; unmatched junction bases: 1. CDR3 length: 16 residues. Germline CDR1 reads MGHDK; CDR2 reads SYGVNS. DNA of the CDR3: TGTGCCAGCAGTGACCTAGCGGGAGGCTCCTACAATGAGCAGTTCTTC. Amino acid sequence: CASSDLAGGSYNEQFF.

The V and J genes are TRBV11-3 and TRBJ2-3; no reliable D call. This CDR3 comprises 11 residues. Trimming stripped 4 bases from V and 6 bases from J, with 5 bases between. CDR1 and CDR2 from the germline V gene are SGHNT and YENEEA. CDR3 loop: CASSSLDTQYF. CDR3 sequence (DNA): TGTGCCAGCAGCTCCCTGGATACGCAGTATTTT.

The chain carries TRBV20-1 and TRBJ2-2, with a tentative D call TRBD1 (6 bases). Looked up from germline, CDR1 is DFQATT and CDR2 is SNEGSKA (reference sequence). Trimming left V 3 bases short and J 1 base short, with 9 bases between. The CDR3 contains 14 residues. CDR3: CSASRGGNTGELFF. DNA of the CDR3: TGCAGTGCTAGTCGAGGGGGGAACACCGGGGAGCTGTTTTTT.

The chain has TRBV14 and TRBJ1-4; maybe TRBD1 (5 bases). Trimming pared 7 bases from V and 9 bases from J, leaving 15 bases between. Germline V gives CDR1 SGHDN, CDR2 FVKESK. CDR3 length: 13 residues. This CDR3 is CASNKGASKKLFF. The CDR3 DNA sequence: TGTGCCAGCAACAAAGGGGCTAGTAAAAAACTGTTTTTT.

Only a few counts were recorded for this clone. This chain links TRBV5-1 with TRBJ2-1; maybe TRBD1 (5 bases). V was cut by 0 bases and J by 3 bases, with 10 bases left in between. Germline values: CDR1 SGHRS, CDR2 YFSETQ. CDR3 length: 15 amino acids. CDR3 DNA sequence: TGCGCCAGCAGCTTGGATGGGGCCTACTACAATGAGCAGTTCTTC. This sequence encodes CASSLDGAYYNEQFF.

CDR3 sequence (DNA): TGTGCCAGCAGCGAACCTCCGGGACTAGCTAACAATGAGCAGTTCTTC. Translated, it gives CASSEPPGLANNEQFF. V usage is TRBV6-1 and J usage is TRBJ2-1, with 9 bases lining up with TRBD2. CDR1 and CDR2 (germline): MNHNS, SASEGT. The length of the CDR3 is 16 residues. After removal of 6 bases from V and 5 bases from J, the junction contained 11 bases not matched to a gene.

The chain combines TRBV7-8 with TRBJ1-4, with D maybe TRBD1 (5 bases). CDR3 size: 17 residues. Per germline, CDR1 SGHVS and CDR2 FQNEAQ. Trimming cost V 1 base and J 3 bases, with 15 bases left between them. CDR3 nucleotides: TGTGCCAGCAGCTTAGTGGCCGGGGGTGGGTCTAATGAAAAACTGTTTTTT. Translation gives CASSLVAGGGSNEKLFF. Full variable domain (missing parts from reference TRBV7-8 and TRBJ1-4): GAGVSQSPRYKVAKRGQDVALRCDPISGHVSLFWYQQALGQGPEFLTYFQNEAQLDKSGLPSDRFFAERPEGSVSTLKIQRTQQEDSAVYLCASSLVAGGGSNEKLFFGSGTQLSVL.

This sequence joins TRBV5-1 and TRBJ1-6, with D possibly being TRBD1 (5 bases). This CDR3 region has 14 residues. Per germline, CDR1 SGHRS and CDR2 YFSETQ. Trimming cost V 0 bases and J 10 bases, with 11 bases left between them. The CDR3 nucleotides read TGCGCCAGCAGCTTGGCAGGGCTTGGATCACCCCTCCACTTT. Protein sequence: CASSLAGLGSPLHF.

The rearrangement joins TRBV7-2 to TRBJ1-5, with TRBD1 matching over 8 bases. The V and J ends lost 1 base and 0 bases, in that order; junction bases with no gene match: 2. Per germline, CDR1 SGHTA and CDR2 FQGNSA. The CDR3 has 16 amino acids. DNA for the CDR3: TGTGCCAGCAGCTTAGACAGGGGGTATAGCAATCAGCCCCAGCATTTT. This encodes CASSLDRGYSNQPQHF.

The rearrangement joins TRBV13 to TRBJ2-5; 11 bases are shared with TRBD2. The CDR3 is 19 amino acids. CDR1 PRHDT and CDR2 FYEKMQ come from the germline V gene (reference sequence). J was trimmed by 5 bases and V by 1 base; bases with no gene match: 15. In DNA, the CDR3 is TGTGCCAGCAGCTTAGTAGGACTTACTAGCGGGAGCTTCAGGGAGACCCAGTACTTC. Amino acid sequence: CASSLVGLTSGSFRETQYF.

V usage is TRBV28 and J usage is TRBJ1-4; D possibly corresponds to TRBD1 (6 bases). With 9 bases removed from V and 7 bases from J, the gap between germline ends came to 18 bases. The CDR3 is 14 amino acids. The V gene's germline CDR1 is MDHEN and CDR2 SYDVKM. The CDR3, as DNA: TGTGCCAGTCGGGGAACAGGGAAGGGTGAAAAACTGTTTTTT. Translating gives CASRGTGKGEKLFF.

J is TRBJ1-2 and V is TRBV7-8; no clear D. The CDR3 spans 13 residues. From germline, CDR1 is SGHVS and CDR2 FQNEAQ. Trimming cost V 5 bases and J 2 bases, with 9 bases left between them. In DNA form, the CDR3 reads TGTGCCAGCAGCCCACTAATAAACTATGGCTACACCTTC. It yields the protein CASSPLINYGYTF.

The chain has TRBV6-2 or TRBV6-3 and TRBJ2-1, with 8 bases lining up with TRBD2. V lost 4 bases and J lost 6; bases outside the gene matches: 11. Germline V gene sequence: CDR1 MNHEY, CDR2 SVGEGT. The CDR3 is made up of 16 amino acids. This CDR3 reads CASSFRAGTRSNEQFF. CDR3 bases: TGTGCCAGCAGTTTCCGCGCCGGGACTAGATCCAATGAGCAGTTCTTC.

This chain connects TRBV6-5 to TRBJ1-3; 7 nucleotides match TRBD1. The J segment lost 0 bases and the V segment lost 8 bases, leaving 1 base of the junction unmatched. The CDR3 is 13 amino acids. Per the germline V gene, CDR1 is MNHEY and CDR2 is SVGAGI. In DNA form, the CDR3 reads TGTGCCAGCGGGACAGCCTCTGGAAACACCATATATTTT. This sequence encodes CASGTASGNTIYF.

The gene calls are TRBV5-1 and TRBJ2-3; D is perhaps TRBD2 (5 bases). The CDR3 consists of 17 residues. Germline-derived CDR1 and CDR2 are SGHRS and YFSETQ. Deletions cut 0 bases from V and 1 base from J, with 15 bases between. This CDR3 reads CASSLATGVDGTDTQYF. The CDR3 DNA sequence: TGCGCCAGCAGCTTGGCAACCGGGGTTGATGGCACAGATACGCAGTATTTT.

This sequence joins TRBV30 and TRBJ1-6, with a possible D match to TRBD1 (6 bases). The CDR3 sequence is 18 residues long. V lost 3 bases, J lost 5 bases, and 23 bases lay in between. Germline CDR1 and CDR2: GTSNPN and SVGIG (reference sequence). CDR3 in amino acids: CAWRESTFRQANNSPLHF. CDR3 nucleotides: TGTGCCTGGAGGGAATCGACATTTAGACAGGCGAATAATTCACCCCTCCACTTT.

The chain is built from TRBV19 and TRBJ2-3; TRBD1 agrees at 10 bases. The trim removed 6 bases at V and 3 bases at J, leaving 6 bases unmatched. CDR1 is LNHDA, CDR2 SQIVND, per germline (reference sequence). The CDR3 length is 15 residues. The CDR3 DNA reads TGTGCCAGTAGCCGTCGACAGGGGGCTACAGATACGCAGTATTTT. The encoded protein is CASSRRQGATDTQYF.

The chain carries TRBV19 and TRBJ2-4; 8 bases fit TRBD1. The CDR3 has 16 amino acids. V gave up 1 base and J gave up 5 bases; unmatched junction bases: 7. Per germline, CDR1 LNHDA and CDR2 SQIVND (reference sequence). Here the CDR3 reads CASSIGSGQGQNIQYF. CDR3 nucleotide sequence: TGTGCCAGTAGTATAGGGTCTGGACAGGGACAAAACATTCAGTACTTC.

The rearrangement links TRBV30 to TRBJ2-3, with TRBD2 identical over 9 bases. V gave up 4 bases and J gave up 3 bases; unmatched junction bases: 8. Germline assignment: CDR1 GTSNPN and CDR2 SVGIG (reference sequence). The CDR3 length is 15 residues. This CDR3 is CAWMVTTSGTDTQYF. Here the CDR3 DNA reads TGTGCCTGGATGGTGACTACTAGCGGGACAGATACGCAGTATTTT.

This clone was detected a few times. The chain joins TRBV7-2 to TRBJ2-2; 10 bases fit TRBD2. The CDR3 covers 17 residues. Per germline, CDR1 SGHTA and CDR2 FQGNSA. V gave up 1 base and J gave up 7 bases; unmatched junction bases: 9. The CDR3 protein is CASSLESLAGEIGELFF. In DNA form, the CDR3 reads TGTGCCAGCAGCTTAGAGTCCCTAGCGGGAGAGATCGGGGAGCTGTTTTTT.

The rearrangement joins TRBV5-6 to TRBJ1-2; the match to TRBD1 covers 7 bases. This CDR3 contains 17 residues. J gave up 5 bases and V 3 bases, and 16 bases lay outside the gene matches. Germline CDR1 and CDR2: SGHDT and YYEEEE. CDR3 DNA sequence: TGTGCCAGCAGCTCGAATATCTTAGACAGGGTTACTTATGGCTACACCTTC. As protein: CASSSNILDRVTYGYTF. Full variable domain (remainder filled in from reference TRBV5-6 and TRBJ1-2): DAGVTQSPTHLIKTRGQQVTLRCSPKSGHDTVSWYQQALGQGPQFIFQYYEEEERQRGNFPDRFSGHQFPNYSSELNVNALLLGDSALYLCASSSNILDRVTYGYTFGSGTRLTVV.

The chain carries TRBV12-5 and TRBJ1-4, with 7 bases fitting TRBD1. This CDR3 comprises 15 residues. Germline V gene data show CDR1 as LGHNT and CDR2 as FRNRAP. With 1 base clipped from V and 4 bases from J, the junction kept 3 bases outside the gene matches. The CDR3 here is CASGLEGQVNEKLFF. CDR3 nucleotides: TGTGCTAGTGGTTTGGAAGGACAGGTTAATGAAAAACTGTTTTTT.

Note on this clone: The sample has other DNA sequences that encode this CDR3 too. This rearrangement joins TRBV6-5 to TRBJ1-1, with a tentative D call TRBD1 (5 bases). Trimming stripped 2 bases from V and 2 bases from J, with 6 bases between. CDR3 length equals 13 residues. The germline gives CDR1 MNHEY, CDR2 SVGAGI. This chain's CDR3 is CASSYRGNTEAFF. In DNA form, the CDR3 reads TGTGCCAGCAGTTACAGGGGCAACACTGAAGCTTTCTTT.

The rearrangement joins TRBV6-4 to TRBJ1-3; maybe TRBD1 (5 bases). This CDR3 comprises 19 residues. V lost 8 bases to trimming and J lost 0 bases, with 26 bases between them. Germline values: CDR1 MRHNA, CDR2 SNTAGT. The CDR3 loop is CASECGQGYWRDSGNTIYF. CDR3 bases: TGTGCCAGCGAATGCGGGCAGGGATACTGGCGGGACTCTGGAAACACCATATATTTT.

The chain couples TRBV27 to TRBJ2-7; TRBD2 aligns across 13 bases. The V and J ends lost 5 bases and 3 bases, in that order; junction bases with no gene match: 4. The V gene's germline CDR1 is MNHEY and CDR2 SMNVEV (reference sequence). The CDR3 has 15 amino acids. The CDR3 protein is CASSLGTSGIYEQYF. The CDR3 DNA is TGTGCCAGCAGTCTGGGGACTAGCGGGATCTACGAGCAGTACTTC.

The rearrangement joins TRBV27 to TRBJ1-6; 7 nucleotides match TRBD1. The J segment lost 5 bases and the V segment lost 7 bases, leaving 14 bases of the junction unmatched. CDR3 length equals 17 residues. The V gene's germline CDR1 is MNHEY and CDR2 SMNVEV (reference sequence). In DNA, the CDR3 is TGTGCCAGCACCGAGACAGGGTGGTCTCCCGATAATTCACCCCTCCACTTT. Residues: CASTETGWSPDNSPLHF.

This chain joins TRBV5-6 and TRBJ2-1, with TRBD2 identical over 11 bases. There are 15 residues in the CDR3. Per germline, CDR1 SGHDT and CDR2 YYEEEE. V trimming: 3 bases; J trimming: 10 bases; junction bases outside the gene matches: 9. In DNA, the CDR3 is TGTGCCAGCAGCTCCCTTAGCGGGAGGGCCGCGGAGCAGTTCTTC. It translates to CASSSLSGRAAEQFF.

This clone was observed a single time. This chain joins TRBV18 and TRBJ2-1; D perhaps matches TRBD2 (5 bases). V gave up 1 base and J gave up 7 bases, with 11 bases separating them. The CDR3 is 14 amino acids. CDR1 and CDR2 from the germline V gene are KGHSH and LQKENI. As DNA, the CDR3 is TGTGCCAGCTCACCACTAGTTCGGGGAAATGAGCAGTTCTTC. This gives the protein CASSPLVRGNEQFF.